The 5 T cell receptor beta chains listed next were all sequenced from one sample in a study of Graves' ophthalmopathy and Graves' hyperthyroidism. Amplification of the TCR beta CDR3 regions used RNA transcripts (as template). An initial RT-PCR round employing HTBI primers preceded a second-round multiplex PCR. TCRdb recomputed calls from the multiplex PCR reads with MiXCR, one row per CDR3 protein. Of approximately 700,000 distinct CDR3 sequences listed, about 38% were seen once; the top ten hold 3% to 4%. Sequenced input: peripheral blood. These receptors all come from an adult man with Graves' ophthalmopathy.

This chain uses TRBV2 with TRBJ2-5; 9 bases align to TRBD2. The V and J ends lost 3 bases and 5 bases, in that order; junction bases with no gene match: 4. Germline V CDR1 and CDR2: SNHLY, FYNNEI. The length of the CDR3 is 14 residues. The CDR3 nucleotides are TGTGCCAGCAGTGAGGGACTAGCCTCGGAGACCCAGTACTTC. Residues: CASSEGLASETQYF.

This chain joins TRBV9 and TRBJ1-3; D is uncertain. The CDR3 sequence is 10 residues long. Germline CDR1 and CDR2: SGDLS and YYNGEE. V shed 6 bases and J shed 4 bases, with 2 bases lying between them. The CDR3 is CASKGNTIYF. CDR3 nucleotide sequence: TGTGCCAGCAAAGGAAACACCATATATTTT.

The rearrangement uses TRBV14 and TRBJ1-6, with a tentative D call TRBD1 (6 bases). V lost 4 bases and J 17 bases, leaving 15 bases between the germline ends. This CDR3 contains 12 residues. Per the germline V gene, CDR1 is SGHDN and CDR2 is FVKESK. The CDR3 loop reads CASSPGGANVHF. The CDR3 DNA is TGTGCCAGCAGCCCCGGGGGGGCCAACGTCCACTTT.

The chain recombines TRBV19 with TRBJ1-4; 7 nucleotides agree with TRBD1. Germline assignment: CDR1 LNHDA and CDR2 SQIVND (reference sequence). The CDR3 covers 14 residues. Trimming took 6 bases from V and 5 from J; bases not matched to a gene: 6. CDR3 protein: CASSPDRKNEKLFF. The DNA for the CDR3 is TGTGCCAGTAGCCCGGACAGGAAGAATGAAAAACTGTTTTTT.

This clonotype has a count of ten or more. The chain employs TRBV19 and TRBJ1-2; 7 positions match TRBD1. The CDR3 totals 13 residues. Germline loops: CDR1 LNHDA, CDR2 SQIVND (reference sequence). Trimming cost V 7 bases and J 4 bases; bases outside gene matches: 6. CDR3 bases: TGTGCCAGTACTAATGACAGGGTCTATGGCTACACCTTC. It translates to CASTNDRVYGYTF.